This TCR beta chain stems from a study of cytomegalovirus exposure and HLA in healthy donors. Across the study: Drawn from HLA-typed donors, approximately 86 million unique TCRs were held in an early data release. Researchers found that roughly 80% of a few hundred genotyped donors fell within the Caucasian-associated ancestry cluster.

Primers for the PCR totalled 60 Vbeta and 13 Jbeta. Generated by immunoSEQ multiplex PCR, the TCRdb table keeps only in-frame clones and is missing some. The repertoire holds roughly 190,000 clones, with roughly four fifths as singletons. Everyone who donated was a healthy bone marrow donor. Whereas donors were nominally healthy upon sampling, unrecorded immune exposures were probable. CDR1 MNHNS and CDR2 SASEGT come from the germline V gene. Trimming took off 2 bases at V and 10 bases at J, with 12 bases between the two ends. This CDR3 spans 13 amino acids. This clone has only one observation. The receptor comes from a woman between 18 and 29 years old in good health and CMV-seronegative. The chain carries TRBV6-1 and TRBJ2-1, with unresolved D. The sequencing input was PBMCs. CDR3 coding DNA: TGTGCCAGCAGTGAAATGGTAGCCGGAGAGCAGTTCTTC. This translates into CASSEMVAGEQFF.